One T cell receptor (beta chain) is described in this entry. Its antigen remains unidentified. Assay used: immunoSEQ multiplex PCR; TCRdb lists only in-frame clones, some missing. The sample includes tens of thousands of clones, 85% to 90% of them seen just once. This record belongs to a study of T cell responses to AZD1222 COVID-19 vaccine. Points from the study as a whole: Of the AZD1222 recipients, only 5 to 7 were seropositive at baseline. Without day 14 samples, only post-peak T cell repertoires were studied. CD4 TCRs covered the whole spike, strongest at regions 160-218 and 743-854.

The CDR3 is 12 amino acids. V gave up 5 bases and J gave up 8 bases; unmatched junction bases: 5. The germline CDR1 and CDR2 sequences are SGHDN and FVKESK. The receptor comes from an adult in good health. This specimen consisted of peripheral blood, obtained on day 0 of MenACWY control vaccination. The chain uses TRBV14 and TRBJ1-2, with 7 bases that match TRBD1. The DNA for the CDR3 is TGTGCCAGCAGCAAGGACAGGAGCGGCTACACCTTC. This codes for CASSKDRSGYTF.